The 27 T cell receptor beta chains given below trace back to one sample, sequenced in a study of siplizumab effects on memory and regulatory T cells. Assay: immunoSEQ multiplex PCR; the TCRdb copy retains only in-frame clones and omits some. The sample records 100,000 or so clones, 80% to 95% being singletons. The specimen was non-Treg CD4+ T cells sorted from blood. The receptors stem from a human donor in good health.

The chain recombines TRBV6-5 with TRBJ1-2, with TRBD1 matching over 7 bases. The V gene's germline CDR1 is MNHEY and CDR2 SVGAGI. This CDR3 region has 12 residues. The junction had 5 bases not matched to a gene; V was cut back by 3 bases and J by 10 bases. The CDR3 region is CASSYTGVDYTF. CDR3 sequence (DNA): TGTGCCAGCAGTTATACAGGGGTTGACTACACCTTC.

The genes are TRBV6-1 and TRBJ2-5; 7 positions match TRBD1. The J call may be faulty, since TRBJ2-7 better matches the DNA end. The CDR3 sequence is 14 residues long. Germline-derived CDR1 and CDR2 are MNHNS and SASEGT. CDR3 DNA sequence: TGTGCCAGCAGTGAGACAGGGTTTGGCTACGAGCAGTACTTC. It encodes CASSETGFGYEQYF.

This clone was seen a single time. The chain has TRBV9 and TRBJ1-1, with TRBD1 as a possible D gene (5 bases). This CDR3 is built from 14 residues. Germline V lookup: CDR1 SGDLS, CDR2 YYNGEE. With 4 bases removed from V and 0 bases from J, the gap between germline ends came to 10 bases. The CDR3 DNA follows: TGTGCCAGCAGCTCCGAGGGACTGAACACTGAAGCTTTCTTT. Encoded protein: CASSSEGLNTEAFF.

Concerning this clone: At the DNA level, this CDR3 is encoded by other sequences in the same sample as well. The CDR3 bases are TGTGCCAGCTCACCCGGTCTGAACACTGAAGCTTTCTTT. Its translation is CASSPGLNTEAFF. This chain uses TRBV18 with TRBJ1-1; D call uncertain. The V gene lost 3 bases and the J gene lost 0 bases, with 5 bases spanning the gap. The CDR3 totals 13 residues. CDR1 is KGHSH, CDR2 LQKENI, per germline.

This chain connects TRBV5-4 to TRBJ2-5, with 10 positions matching TRBD2. From germline, CDR1 is SGHNT and CDR2 YYREEE (reference sequence). J was trimmed by 5 bases and V by 3 bases; bases with no gene match: 10. The CDR3 runs 16 residues. The CDR3 nucleotides read TGTGCCAGCAGCTCGACAATCCAGCGGGGGGGGGAGACCCAGTACTTC. Protein product: CASSSTIQRGGETQYF.

This chain connects TRBV7-9 to TRBJ1-3; 10 bases match TRBD1. The CDR3 extends over 16 amino acids. V gave up 3 bases and J gave up 3 bases; unmatched junction bases: 5. Germline V gives CDR1 SEHNR, CDR2 FQNEAQ (reference sequence). CDR3 protein: CASSFGTGEFGNTIYF. The CDR3 DNA follows: TGTGCCAGCAGCTTCGGGACAGGGGAGTTTGGAAACACCATATATTTT.

The chain carries TRBV2 and TRBJ1-5; a weak D match, TRBD1 (5 bases). The CDR3 length is 14 residues. V was clipped by 10 bases and J by 2 bases, with 15 bases between them. Germline CDR1 and CDR2: SNHLY and FYNNEI. CDR3 DNA: TGTGCCACCGCCGGGACGGGGGGCAATCAGCCCCAGCATTTT. Translated: CATAGTGGNQPQHF.

The chain uses TRBV5-6 and TRBJ1-1; D is possibly TRBD1 (5 bases). Trimming took 0 bases from V and 3 from J, leaving 15 bases between them. The CDR3 totals 16 residues. Germline loops: CDR1 SGHDT, CDR2 YYEEEE. CDR3 loop: CASSLAVGQVYTEAFF. In nucleotides, the CDR3 is TGTGCCAGCAGCTTGGCCGTGGGGCAGGTTTACACTGAAGCTTTCTTT.

To note about this clone: Other DNA sequences in the sample encode the same CDR3. The rearrangement joins TRBV18 to TRBJ2-5; D is possibly TRBD2 (5 bases). Germline V gene data show CDR1 as KGHSH and CDR2 as LQKENI. V gave up 0 bases and J gave up 4 bases, with 6 bases separating them. The CDR3 is made up of 13 amino acids. CDR3 coding DNA: TGTGCCAGCTCACCACCAGGAGGAGAGACCCAGTACTTC. This gives the protein CASSPPGGETQYF.

The chain couples TRBV30 to TRBJ1-1; D uncertain. This CDR3 is built from 14 residues. Per the germline V gene, CDR1 is GTSNPN and CDR2 is SVGIG (reference sequence). The germline V and J ends were trimmed by 5 bases and 1 base, with 14 bases remaining between them. The CDR3 DNA is TGTGCCTGGGAAATTTCGGGTGGGAACACTGAAGCTTTCTTT. Protein: CAWEISGGNTEAFF.

This chain links TRBV4-1 with TRBJ1-2; D is unclear. CDR3 size: 13 residues. From germline, CDR1 is MGHRA and CDR2 YSYEKL. V lost 1 base to trimming and J lost 3 bases, with 6 bases between them. CDR3 coding DNA: TGCGCCAGCAGCCAAGTACTCGACTATGGCTACACCTTC. Its translation is CASSQVLDYGYTF.

The chain combines TRBV25-1 with TRBJ1-1; D not certain. CDR1 is MGHDK, CDR2 SYGVNS, per germline. This CDR3 contains 17 residues. V was pared by 6 bases and J by 3 bases, with 23 bases between. CDR3: CASSSSGTGPKDTEAFF. For the CDR3, the DNA is TGTGCCAGCAGCAGCAGCGGAACCGGACCAAAGGACACTGAAGCTTTCTTT.

The chain links TRBV10-1 to TRBJ2-2, with D unresolved. Trimming pared 8 bases from V and 4 bases from J, leaving 8 bases between. The CDR3 has 12 amino acids. Germline lookup yields CDR1 WNHNN and CDR2 SYGVQD (reference sequence). The CDR3 here is CASSKVTGELFF. The CDR3 DNA is TGCGCCAGCTCTAAGGTCACCGGGGAGCTGTTTTTT.

The chain is built from TRBV18 and TRBJ1-4; possible D gene TRBD1, 5 bases. Germline CDR1 reads KGHSH; CDR2 reads LQKENI. With 1 base removed from V and 5 bases from J, the gap between germline ends came to 5 bases. CDR3 length: 13 amino acids. Here the CDR3 reads CASSPHRNEKLFF. DNA of the CDR3: TGTGCCAGCTCACCACACAGGAATGAAAAACTGTTTTTT.

The chain combines TRBV7-7 with TRBJ2-5; D unclear. V lost 4 bases, J lost 5 bases, and 17 bases lay in between. This CDR3 is built from 15 residues. Germline lookup yields CDR1 SSHAT and CDR2 FNYEAQ (reference sequence). CDR3 sequence: CASSSFGVHGETQYF. CDR3 nucleotides: TGTGCCAGCAGCTCCTTTGGCGTTCACGGCGAGACCCAGTACTTC.

This clone was detected only once. This chain joins TRBV30 and TRBJ1-2; no reliable D call. The V gene's germline CDR1 is GTSNPN and CDR2 SVGIG (reference sequence). There are 17 residues in the CDR3. With 0 bases removed from V and 6 bases from J, the gap between germline ends came to 23 bases. The chain's CDR3 is CAWSVMEAGRGWHGYTF. Here the CDR3 DNA reads TGTGCCTGGAGTGTAATGGAGGCCGGTCGAGGGTGGCATGGCTACACCTTC.

This clone was seen just once. The chain carries TRBV6-5 and TRBJ1-5; D gene uncertain. The CDR3 spans 14 residues. Germline V CDR1 and CDR2: MNHEY, SVGAGI. V lost 2 bases to trimming and J lost 3 bases, with 8 bases between them. CDR3 sequence (DNA): TGTGCCAGCAGTTACCGGGGAAACAATCAGCCCCAGCATTTT. The encoded protein is CASSYRGNNQPQHF.

The chain employs TRBV13 and TRBJ2-7; 10 nucleotides match TRBD2. The CDR3 is made up of 16 amino acids. Germline V gene sequence: CDR1 PRHDT, CDR2 FYEKMQ (reference sequence). The J segment lost 2 bases and the V segment lost 4 bases, leaving 8 bases of the junction unmatched. CDR3 in DNA: TGTGCCAGCAGCTACGGACTAGCGGAAAACCCCTACGAGCAGTACTTC. It translates to CASSYGLAENPYEQYF.

DNA of the CDR3: TGTGCCAGCAGTTATTCGCGACAGGAGCTCTATGGCTACACCTTC. This translates into CASSYSRQELYGYTF. The chain combines TRBV6-5 with TRBJ1-2; the D gene is possibly TRBD1 (6 bases). Trimming took off 3 bases at V and 4 bases at J, with 15 bases between the two ends. The CDR3 has 15 amino acids. Germline CDR1 and CDR2: MNHEY and SVGAGI.

This chain connects TRBV6-1 to TRBJ2-1; 8 bases fit TRBD1. The trim removed 7 bases at V and 0 bases at J, leaving 2 bases unmatched. This CDR3 has 14 residues. CDR1 is MNHNS and CDR2 is SASEGT in the germline V gene. The CDR3 reads CASTGQGSYNEQFF. For the CDR3, the DNA is TGTGCCAGCACTGGACAGGGCTCCTACAATGAGCAGTTCTTC.

V gene TRBV29-1 combines with J gene TRBJ2-5, with D uncertain. CDR1 and CDR2 (germline): SQVTM, ANQGSEA. CDR3 size: 12 residues. V lost 3 bases to trimming and J lost 4 bases, with 9 bases between them. The CDR3 DNA sequence: TGCAGCGTTGATTCGCAGATAGAGACCCAGTACTTC. Encoded protein: CSVDSQIETQYF.

The gene calls are TRBV7-9 and TRBJ2-1; 8 bases align to TRBD2. There are 15 residues in the CDR3. Germline CDR1 SEHNR, CDR2 FQNEAQ (reference sequence). V shed 2 bases, J shed 8 bases, and the junction held 8 bases outside the gene matches. The CDR3 loop reads CASSLPGTSNDEQFF. CDR3 nucleotide sequence: TGTGCCAGCAGCTTACCCGGGACTAGTAACGATGAGCAGTTCTTC. The variable domain in full, completed from reference TRBV7-9 and TRBJ2-1, reads DTGVSQNPRHKITKRGQNVTFRCDPISEHNRLYWYRQTLGQGPEFLTYFQNEAQLEKSRLLSDRFSAERPKGSFSTLEIQRTEQGDSAMYLCASSLPGTSNDEQFFGPGTRLTVL.

This chain joins TRBV2 and TRBJ2-3; 7 bases align to TRBD1. The V gene end was trimmed by 9 bases and the J gene end by 4 bases; junction bases not matched to a gene: 10. From germline, CDR1 is SNHLY and CDR2 FYNNEI. The CDR3 loop spans 14 amino acids. The CDR3 bases are TGTGCCAGTGACAGGGTGGGCGGTGCAGATACGCAGTATTTT. This gives the protein CASDRVGGADTQYF.

V and J are TRBV6-5 and TRBJ2-7; TRBD1 is a possible D gene (8 bases). The germline gives CDR1 MNHEY, CDR2 SVGAGI. This CDR3 contains 14 residues. Between the trimmed V and J ends, which lost 3 bases and 4 bases, there was a span of 13 bases. CDR3 sequence reads: CASSYDRGGYEQYF. The CDR3 nucleotides read TGTGCCAGCAGTTATGACAGGGGAGGGTACGAGCAGTACTTC.

This clone was recorded only once. The chain is built from TRBV9 and TRBJ1-2; 8 nucleotides agree with TRBD1. The CDR3 covers 13 residues. The trim removed 1 base at V and 8 bases at J, leaving 4 bases unmatched. Per germline, CDR1 SGDLS and CDR2 YYNGEE. The CDR3 sequence is CASSVTGTGGYTF. As DNA, the CDR3 is TGTGCCAGCAGCGTAACAGGGACAGGAGGCTACACCTTC.

This chain uses TRBV5-6 with TRBJ2-7; D is possibly TRBD2 (6 bases). The CDR3 totals 13 residues. Looked up from germline, CDR1 is SGHDT and CDR2 is YYEEEE. The V gene lost 1 base and the J gene lost 6 bases, with 11 bases spanning the gap. The CDR3 reads CASSLFFGGEQYF. Written as DNA, the CDR3 is TGTGCCAGCAGCTTGTTTTTCGGGGGCGAGCAGTACTTC.

The rearrangement joins TRBV18 to TRBJ2-4, with a tentative D call TRBD2 (7 bases). This CDR3 is 13 amino acids long. Germline loops: CDR1 KGHSH, CDR2 LQKENI. Trimming left V 3 bases short and J 8 bases short, with 11 bases between. As DNA, the CDR3 is TGTGCCAGCTCACCTCAAGGGGGGGACATTCAGTACTTC. Residues: CASSPQGGDIQYF.